These 5 T cell receptor beta chains originate from one sample sequenced in a study of molecular identifiers for immune sequencing clone quantification. TCRdb re-analysed the PCR reads in MiXCR, keeping a single row per CDR3 protein. This table holds about 510,000 distinct CDR3 sequences, about 25% found once. Material for sequencing was naive CD8+ T cells from blood, with Jurkat cell RNA spiked in. Subset defined: FACS-sorted CD8+CD4-CCR7+CD45RA+ naive T cells. Receptor source: a human donor in good health. Some libraries in this study had Jurkat cell RNA spiked in.

A note on this clonotype: Relative to the germline gene, one junction end is altered; a read error may explain this. This sequence joins TRBV4-3 and TRBJ2-7; 7 nucleotides agree with TRBD2. Germline loops: CDR1 LGHNA, CDR2 YSLEER. The CDR3 consists of 14 residues. CDR3 loop: CVSSPGAGDYEQYF. Written as DNA, the CDR3 is TGCGTCAGCAGCCCCGGGGCGGGAGACTACGAGCAGTACTTC.

This clonotype occurred many times. CDR3 DNA sequence: TGTGCCAGCAGCTCAAAAGACATGAACACTGAAGCTTTCTTT. Translated, it gives CASSSKDMNTEAFF. This chain connects TRBV7-9 to TRBJ1-1; D is ambiguous. The CDR3 is made up of 14 amino acids. Germline V gene lookup returns CDR1 SEHNR and CDR2 FQNEAQ (reference sequence). The V and J ends lost 4 bases and 0 bases respectively, with 9 bases between them.

This clonotype was seen a handful of times. V is TRBV27 and J is TRBJ2-2; 8 bases are shared with TRBD1. This CDR3 has 15 residues. V lost 11 bases, J lost 6 bases, and 14 bases stayed unmatched. In germline, CDR1 is MNHEY, CDR2 SMNVEV (reference sequence). The CDR3 coding sequence is TGTGCCTCCCATATCGGACAGGGACTGGCCGGGGAGCTGTTTTTT. As protein: CASHIGQGLAGELFF.

This clonotype turned up a few times. The chain recombines TRBV3-1 with TRBJ1-5; perhaps TRBD1 as D (5 bases). The V end lost 0 bases, the J end lost 4 bases, and 10 bases lay between the germline ends. The germline V gene has CDR1 LGHDT and CDR2 YNNKEL (reference sequence). The CDR3 runs 15 residues. CDR3 loop: CASSQDWDGNQPQHF. The DNA of the CDR3 is TGTGCCAGCAGCCAAGATTGGGACGGAAATCAGCCCCAGCATTTT.

A remark on this clonotype: Since a much larger clone is just one base distant, this may be a read error. The chain links TRBV3-1 to TRBJ2-3; D might be TRBD2 (6 bases). Germline V gives CDR1 LGHDT, CDR2 YNNKEL (reference sequence). The CDR3 covers 16 residues. Here the CDR3 reads CASSQEKRVRTDKQYF. The CDR3 region has the DNA TGTGCCAGCAGCCAAGAAAAGCGGGTGCGCACAGATAAGCAGTATTTT.